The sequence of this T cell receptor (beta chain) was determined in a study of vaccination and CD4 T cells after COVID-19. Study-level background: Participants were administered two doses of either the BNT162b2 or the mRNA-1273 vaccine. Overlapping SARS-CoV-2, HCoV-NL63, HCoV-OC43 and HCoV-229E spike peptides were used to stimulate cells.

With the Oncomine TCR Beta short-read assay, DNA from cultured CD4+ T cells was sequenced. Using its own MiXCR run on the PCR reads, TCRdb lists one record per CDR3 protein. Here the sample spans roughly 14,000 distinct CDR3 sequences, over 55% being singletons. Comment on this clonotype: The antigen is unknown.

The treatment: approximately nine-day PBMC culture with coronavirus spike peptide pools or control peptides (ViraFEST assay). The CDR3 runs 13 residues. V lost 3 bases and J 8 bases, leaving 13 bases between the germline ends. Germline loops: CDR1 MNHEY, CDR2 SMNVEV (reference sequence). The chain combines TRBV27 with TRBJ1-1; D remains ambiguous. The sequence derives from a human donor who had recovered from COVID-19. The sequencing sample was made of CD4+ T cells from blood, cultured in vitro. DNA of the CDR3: TGTGCCAGCAGTTTGGGTCACCTCAGGGAAGCTTTCTTT. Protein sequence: CASSLGHLREAFF.